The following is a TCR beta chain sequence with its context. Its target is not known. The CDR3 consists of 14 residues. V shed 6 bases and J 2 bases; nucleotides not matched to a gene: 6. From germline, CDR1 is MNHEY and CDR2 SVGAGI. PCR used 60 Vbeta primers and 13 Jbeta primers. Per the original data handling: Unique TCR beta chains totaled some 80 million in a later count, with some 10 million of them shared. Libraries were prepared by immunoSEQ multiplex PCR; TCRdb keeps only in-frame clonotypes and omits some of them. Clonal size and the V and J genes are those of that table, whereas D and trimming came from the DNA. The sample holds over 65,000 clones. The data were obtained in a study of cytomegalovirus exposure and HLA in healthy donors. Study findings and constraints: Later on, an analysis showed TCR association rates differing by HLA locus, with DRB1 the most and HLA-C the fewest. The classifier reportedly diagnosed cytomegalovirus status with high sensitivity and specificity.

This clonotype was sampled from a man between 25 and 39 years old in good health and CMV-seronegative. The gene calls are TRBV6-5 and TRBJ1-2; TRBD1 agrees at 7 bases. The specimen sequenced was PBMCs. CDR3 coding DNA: TGTGCCAGCAGGGAACAGGGGAAAAACTATGGCTACACCTTC. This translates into CASREQGKNYGYTF.